This T cell receptor beta chain originates from a study of blood T cell repertoires in COVID-19. Across the study: Spain, Italy and the United States supplied samples that represented acute and convalescent COVID-19. Sources were T cells, B-cell-depleted T cells, or PBMCs; the material itself was cDNA or gDNA.

V was clipped by 4 bases and J by 9 bases; unmatched bases: 6. CDR1 is LGHNA, CDR2 YSLEER, per germline. This CDR3 contains 14 residues. Per the authors' pipeline: Amplification of reference gene primers was used by the study to estimate nucleated cell counts. Generated by immunoSEQ multiplex PCR, the TCRdb table keeps only in-frame clones and is missing some. The V and J calls and clone size are taken from that table; D and trimming were inferred from the DNA. The sample holds more than 85,000 clones, about 85% seen once. In Seattle, patients joined the study during active infection and were tracked longitudinally.

The TCR sequence derives from a woman aged 50 to 60 with COVID-19, enrolled during active disease. The sample comprised peripheral blood. The chain uses TRBV4-3 and TRBJ1-5; 10 nucleotides match TRBD1. As DNA, the CDR3 is TGCGCCAGCAGCCTTGACAGGGGGCTGGGGCCCCAGCATTTT. Translated, it gives CASSLDRGLGPQHF.